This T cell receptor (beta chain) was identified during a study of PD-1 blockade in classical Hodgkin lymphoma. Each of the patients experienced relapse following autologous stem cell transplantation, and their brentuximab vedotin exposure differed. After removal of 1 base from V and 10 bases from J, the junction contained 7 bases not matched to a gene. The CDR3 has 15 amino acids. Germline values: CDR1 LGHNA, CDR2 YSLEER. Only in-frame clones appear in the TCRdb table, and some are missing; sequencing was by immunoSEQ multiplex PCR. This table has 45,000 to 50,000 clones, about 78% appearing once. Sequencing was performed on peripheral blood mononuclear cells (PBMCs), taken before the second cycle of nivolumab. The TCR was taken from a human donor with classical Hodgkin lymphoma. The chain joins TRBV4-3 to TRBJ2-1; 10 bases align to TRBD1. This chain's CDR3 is CASSQGTGGTGEQFF. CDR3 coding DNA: TGCGCCAGCAGCCAAGGGACAGGGGGAACCGGGGAGCAGTTCTTC.